The 12 T cell receptor beta chains reported below all come from one sample, sequenced in a study of technical replicates of blood from several donors. The assay was immunoSEQ multiplex PCR, and TCRdb's table has in-frame clones only and misses some. The sample lists about 53,000 clones, 85% to 90% occurring once. The material sequenced was PBMCs. The source of these receptors is a human donor in good health. Some clones in this sample may be carry-over from other donors' samples.

The chain combines TRBV13 with TRBJ1-5, with D uncertain. The CDR3 is made up of 13 amino acids. Germline V gives CDR1 PRHDT, CDR2 FYEKMQ (reference sequence). The V gene lost 2 bases and the J gene lost 0 bases, with 2 bases spanning the gap. The CDR3 DNA reads TGTGCCAGCAGCTTACGTAGCAATCAGCCCCAGCATTTT. Protein product: CASSLRSNQPQHF.

This rearrangement joins TRBV28 to TRBJ1-1; the D gene is possibly TRBD1 (6 bases). The germline CDR1 and CDR2 sequences are MDHEN and SYDVKM. The CDR3 consists of 13 residues. The V end lost 10 bases, the J end lost 5 bases, and 17 bases lay between the germline ends. The CDR3 coding sequence is TGTGCCATCAAATCAGGGGCTCGGACTGAAGCTTTCTTT. This translates into CAIKSGARTEAFF.

The chain carries TRBV5-1 and TRBJ1-2, with a possible D match to TRBD1 (5 bases). The CDR3 runs to 15 residues. Germline CDR1 and CDR2: SGHRS and YFSETQ. The ends were cut back, 0 bases at V and 6 bases at J, with 15 bases in the middle. The CDR3 loop is CASSLERGTRDGYTF. CDR3 DNA sequence: TGCGCCAGCAGCTTGGAACGGGGGACCCGGGATGGCTACACCTTC.

The V and J genes are TRBV7-6 and TRBJ2-2, with D uncertain. Germline lookup yields CDR1 SGHVS and CDR2 FNYEAQ. The V gene lost 4 bases and the J gene lost 2 bases, with 20 bases spanning the gap. The CDR3 is 18 residues long. The CDR3 loop reads CASSSPTPRNPNTGELFF. The CDR3 DNA sequence: TGTGCCAGCAGCTCCCCCACTCCGCGCAATCCTAACACCGGGGAGCTGTTTTTT.

This rearrangement joins TRBV30 to TRBJ2-1; D gene ambiguous. Trimming stripped 4 bases from V and 6 bases from J, with 10 bases between. The CDR3 totals 12 residues. Germline CDR1 GTSNPN, CDR2 SVGIG (reference sequence). This CDR3 reads CAWKLPSNEQFF. CDR3 DNA sequence: TGTGCCTGGAAGCTCCCGAGCAATGAGCAGTTCTTC.

CDR3 sequence reads: CASNRDRGTGGYTF. CDR3 coding DNA: TGTGCCAGCAATCGGGACAGGGGGACAGGTGGCTACACCTTC. The chain couples TRBV2 to TRBJ1-2; 11 positions agree with TRBD1. J gave up 7 bases and V 7 bases, and 8 bases lay outside the gene matches. Germline CDR1 SNHLY, CDR2 FYNNEI. The CDR3 totals 14 residues. Full variable domain (missing parts from reference TRBV2 and TRBJ1-2): EPEVTQTPSHQVTQMGQEVILRCVPISNHLYFYWYRQILGQKVEFLVSFYNNEISEKSEIFDDQFSVERPDGSNFTLKIRSTKLEDSAMYFCASNRDRGTGGYTFGSGTRLTVV.

This clone was recorded only once. The V and J genes are TRBV5-4 and TRBJ1-5; no reliable D call. Germline V lookup: CDR1 SGHNT, CDR2 YYREEE (reference sequence). This CDR3 spans 14 amino acids. V was shortened by 1 base and J by 2 bases, with 7 bases between the two germline ends. The CDR3 protein is CASSLSGGNQPQHF. The CDR3 bases are TGTGCCAGCAGCTTGTCCGGGGGCAATCAGCCCCAGCATTTT.

The rearrangement joins TRBV6-6 to TRBJ2-2, with 11 bases matching TRBD2. Germline assignment: CDR1 MNHNY and CDR2 SVGAGI (reference sequence). V shed 6 bases, J shed 3 bases, and the junction held 3 bases outside the gene matches. This CDR3 comprises 15 residues. The chain's CDR3 is CASRGTSGDTGELFF. The CDR3 DNA follows: TGTGCCAGCAGGGGGACTAGCGGAGACACCGGGGAGCTGTTTTTT.

This clone was detected once. The rearrangement links TRBV7-2 to TRBJ2-1, with D uncertain. Trimming pared 5 bases from V and 7 bases from J, leaving 15 bases between. CDR3 length: 14 residues. Germline V gene lookup returns CDR1 SGHTA and CDR2 FQGNSA. In nucleotides, the CDR3 is TGTGCCAGCAGCCTAGGGCCCCTGAGGAATGAGCAGTTCTTC. This sequence encodes CASSLGPLRNEQFF.

The chain links TRBV4-1 to TRBJ2-7; 7 nucleotides align to TRBD1. The CDR3 contains 15 residues. V shed 0 bases and J 2 bases; nucleotides not matched to a gene: 4. CDR1 MGHRA and CDR2 YSYEKL come from the germline V gene. The DNA for the CDR3 is TGCGCCAGCAGCCAAGAGGGACAGCGCGCCTACGAGCAGTACTTC. It codes for CASSQEGQRAYEQYF.

This CDR3 is CASSQVSLSTDTQYF. CDR3 in DNA: TGTGCCAGCAGCCAAGTCAGTCTGAGCACAGATACGCAGTATTTT. The chain has TRBV14 and TRBJ2-3; no firm D call. Germline values: CDR1 SGHDN, CDR2 FVKESK. The length of the CDR3 is 15 residues. V dropped 1 base and J dropped 0 bases, with 8 bases sitting between them. The variable domain in full, completed from reference TRBV14 and TRBJ2-3, reads EAGVTQFPSHSVIEKGQTVTLRCDPISGHDNLYWYRRVMGKEIKFLLHFVKESKQDESGMPNNRFLAERTGGTYSTLKVQPAELEDSGVYFCASSQVSLSTDTQYFGPGTRLTVL.

The chain combines TRBV4-2 with TRBJ2-1, with 13 bases that match TRBD2. Per the germline V gene, CDR1 is LGHNA and CDR2 is YNFKEQ. The CDR3 loop spans 17 amino acids. V lost 1 base and J lost 6; bases outside the gene matches: 6. CDR3 sequence: CASSQAVRLAGGNEQFF. CDR3 DNA: TGTGCCAGCAGCCAAGCGGTCCGACTAGCGGGGGGCAATGAGCAGTTCTTC.